This T cell receptor (beta chain) emerged from a study of blood T cell repertoires in COVID-19. Study at large: Acute and convalescent COVID-19 samples came from the United States, Italy and Spain.

Study members were between about 18 and 100 years old and lived in about two dozen US regions. The study counted Cohort 3 donors as recovered given two negative PCRs, clearance, or symptom resolution. Under the authors' procedure: Amplified reference gene primers provided the basis for estimating nucleated cell counts. The assay was immunoSEQ multiplex PCR, and TCRdb's table has in-frame clones only and misses some. V and J calls and clone size are those listed in that table; D and trimming were worked out from the DNA. Here the sample spans about 220,000 clones, over 80% being singletons. The CDR3 extends over 14 amino acids. V was cut by 4 bases and J by 11 bases, with 18 bases left in between. The germline V gene encodes CDR1 MNHEY and CDR2 SVGEGT.

The clonotype was recovered from a woman in her thirties or forties who had recovered from COVID-19. Sequencing was carried out using PBMCs or T cells enriched from blood (not recorded which). The rearrangement uses TRBV6-2 or TRBV6-3 and TRBJ1-5; D not certain. The CDR3 sequence: CASSSSRAAGAQHF. The CDR3 DNA sequence: TGTGCCAGCAGTTCAAGTCGGGCGGCGGGCGCCCAGCATTTT.